The 3 T cell receptor beta chains in this list originate from one sample, sequenced in a study of T cell responses to AZD1222 COVID-19 vaccine. TCRdb's table, derived via immunoSEQ multiplex PCR, lists solely in-frame clones and lacks some. The table lists over 95,000 clones, roughly 89% of them singletons. Sequencing used peripheral blood, obtained on day 0 of AZD1222 vaccination. These receptor sequences come from an adult in good health.

This clone was detected a few times. This chain joins TRBV6-5 and TRBJ2-7; D is possibly TRBD1 or TRBD2 (6 bases each). Trimming pared 7 bases from V and 6 bases from J, leaving 22 bases between. Germline V gives CDR1 MNHEY, CDR2 SVGAGI. The CDR3 is 15 amino acids. The CDR3 spells CASTPEGQYGLEQYF. The DNA of the CDR3 is TGTGCCAGCACCCCGGAGGGACAATATGGTCTCGAGCAGTACTTC.

This clone was observed a few times. This chain links TRBV3-1 (or the pseudogene TRBV3-2) with TRBJ2-3, with TRBD2 matching over 12 bases. The CDR3 runs 17 residues. J gave up 4 bases and V 1 base, and 6 bases lay outside the gene matches. Germline CDR1 reads LGHDT; CDR2 reads YNNKEL (reference sequence). In DNA, the CDR3 is TGTGCCAGCAGCCAAGCAACTAGCGGGAGGTCACCAGATACGCAGTATTTT. This sequence encodes CASSQATSGRSPDTQYF.

The chain couples TRBV28 to TRBJ1-1; 7 bases are shared with TRBD1. Germline assignment: CDR1 MDHEN and CDR2 SYDVKM. The CDR3 spans 13 residues. V shed 8 bases, J shed 1 base, and the junction held 4 bases outside the gene matches. This CDR3 is CASSRTGNTEAFF. As DNA, the CDR3 is TGTGCCAGCTCCCGGACAGGGAACACTGAAGCTTTCTTT. The full variable domain, completed using reference TRBV28 and TRBJ1-1, is DVKVTQSSRYLVKRTGEKVFLECVQDMDHENMFWYRQDPGLGLRLIYFSYDVKMKEKGDIPEGYSVSREKKERFSLILESASTNQTSMYLCASSRTGNTEAFFGQGTRLTVV.